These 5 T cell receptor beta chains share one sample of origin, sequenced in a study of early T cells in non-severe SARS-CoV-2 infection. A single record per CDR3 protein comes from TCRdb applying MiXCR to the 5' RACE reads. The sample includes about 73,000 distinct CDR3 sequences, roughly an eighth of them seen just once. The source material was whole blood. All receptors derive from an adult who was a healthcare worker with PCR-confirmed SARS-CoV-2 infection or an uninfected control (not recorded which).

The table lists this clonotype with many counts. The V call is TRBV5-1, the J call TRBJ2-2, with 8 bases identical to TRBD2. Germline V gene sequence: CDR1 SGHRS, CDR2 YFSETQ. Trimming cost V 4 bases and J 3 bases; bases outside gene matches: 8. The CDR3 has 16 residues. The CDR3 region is CASSPRTSKDTGELFF. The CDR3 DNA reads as TGCGCCAGCAGCCCCCGGACTAGCAAGGACACCGGGGAGCTGTTTTTT.

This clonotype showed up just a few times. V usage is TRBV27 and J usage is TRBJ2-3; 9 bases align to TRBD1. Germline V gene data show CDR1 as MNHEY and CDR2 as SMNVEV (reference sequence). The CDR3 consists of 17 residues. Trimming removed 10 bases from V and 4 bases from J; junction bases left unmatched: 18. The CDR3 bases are TGTGCCAACCGGGACAGGGTGGAGAAATGGCCCCCAGATACGCAGTATTTT. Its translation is CANRDRVEKWPPDTQYF.

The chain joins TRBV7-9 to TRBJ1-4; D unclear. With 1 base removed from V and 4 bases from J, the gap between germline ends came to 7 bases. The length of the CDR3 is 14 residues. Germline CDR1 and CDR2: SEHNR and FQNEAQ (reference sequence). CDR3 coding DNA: TGTGCCAGCAGCTTAGGATCACGTAATGAAAAACTGTTTTTT. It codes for CASSLGSRNEKLFF.

The DNA for the CDR3 is TGCGCCAGCAGCCAAACCTCTTGGCCTGGAAACACCATATATTTT. It codes for CASSQTSWPGNTIYF. The V call is TRBV4-1, the J call TRBJ1-3; no firm D call. Germline CDR1 is MGHRA and CDR2 is YSYEKL. This CDR3 is built from 15 residues. V was pared by 2 bases and J by 2 bases, with 10 bases between.

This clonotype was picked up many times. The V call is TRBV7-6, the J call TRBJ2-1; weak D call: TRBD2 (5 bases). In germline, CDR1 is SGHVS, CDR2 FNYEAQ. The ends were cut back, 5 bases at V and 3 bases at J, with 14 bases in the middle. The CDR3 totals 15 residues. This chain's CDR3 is CASSDQRQYYNEQFF. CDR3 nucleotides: TGTGCCAGCAGCGATCAGCGGCAGTACTACAATGAGCAGTTCTTC.